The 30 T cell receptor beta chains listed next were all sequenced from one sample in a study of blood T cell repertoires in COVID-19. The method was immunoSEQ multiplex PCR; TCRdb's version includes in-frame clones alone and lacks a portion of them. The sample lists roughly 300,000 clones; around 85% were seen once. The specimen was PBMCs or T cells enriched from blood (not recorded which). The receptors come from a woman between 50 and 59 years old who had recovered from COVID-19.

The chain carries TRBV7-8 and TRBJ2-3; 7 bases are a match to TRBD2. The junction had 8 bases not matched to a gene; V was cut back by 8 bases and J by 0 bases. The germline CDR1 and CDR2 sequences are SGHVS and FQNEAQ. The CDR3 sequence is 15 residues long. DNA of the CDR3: TGTGCCAGCTGCCTGGGCGGGAGCAGCACAGATACGCAGTATTTT. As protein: CASCLGGSSTDTQYF.

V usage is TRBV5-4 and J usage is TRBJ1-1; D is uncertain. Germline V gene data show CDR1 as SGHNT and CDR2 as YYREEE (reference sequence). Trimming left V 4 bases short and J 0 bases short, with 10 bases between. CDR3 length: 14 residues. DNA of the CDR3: TGTGCCAGCAGCCAGTCCGTCGTGAACACTGAAGCTTTCTTT. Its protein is CASSQSVVNTEAFF.

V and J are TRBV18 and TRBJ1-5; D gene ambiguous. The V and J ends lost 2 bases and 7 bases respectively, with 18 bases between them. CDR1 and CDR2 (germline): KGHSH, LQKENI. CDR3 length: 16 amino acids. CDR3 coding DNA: TGTGCCAGCTCACCATACCCAGGAGCGGGAGAGCAGCCCCAGCATTTT. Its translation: CASSPYPGAGEQPQHF.

The CDR3 DNA is TGTGCCAGCAGCCAAGGGGTCAATCAGCCCCAGCATTTT. Translated: CASSQGVNQPQHF. The chain links TRBV11-2 to TRBJ1-5, with D perhaps TRBD1 (5 bases). Germline CDR1 reads SGHAT; CDR2 reads FQNNGV. V shed 5 bases and J shed 3 bases, with 8 bases lying between them. The CDR3 has 13 residues.

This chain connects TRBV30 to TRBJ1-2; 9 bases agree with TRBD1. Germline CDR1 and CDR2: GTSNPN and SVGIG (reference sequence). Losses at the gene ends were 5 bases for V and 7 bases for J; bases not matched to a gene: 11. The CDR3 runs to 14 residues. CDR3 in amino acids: CAWLPLTGGGGYTF. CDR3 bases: TGTGCCTGGCTACCGTTAACAGGGGGCGGTGGCTACACCTTC.

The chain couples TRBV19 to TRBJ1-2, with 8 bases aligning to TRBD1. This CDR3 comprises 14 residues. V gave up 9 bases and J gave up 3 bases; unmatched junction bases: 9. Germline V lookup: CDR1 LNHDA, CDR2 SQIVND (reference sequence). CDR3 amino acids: CASRRTGSHYGYTF. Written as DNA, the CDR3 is TGTGCCAGCCGAAGGACAGGGAGCCACTATGGCTACACCTTC.

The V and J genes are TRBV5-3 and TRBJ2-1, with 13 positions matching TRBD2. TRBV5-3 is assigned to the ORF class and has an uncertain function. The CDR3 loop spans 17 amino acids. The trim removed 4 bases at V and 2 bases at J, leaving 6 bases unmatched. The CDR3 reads CARSGGTSGVTYNEQFF. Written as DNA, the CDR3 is TGTGCCAGAAGCGGGGGGACTAGCGGGGTTACCTACAATGAGCAGTTCTTC.

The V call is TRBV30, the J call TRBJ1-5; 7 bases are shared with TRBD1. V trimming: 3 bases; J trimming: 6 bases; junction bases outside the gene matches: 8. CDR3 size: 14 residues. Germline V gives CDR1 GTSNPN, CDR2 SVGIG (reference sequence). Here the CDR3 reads CAWSQGVSRQPQHF. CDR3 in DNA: TGTGCCTGGAGCCAGGGGGTATCGCGTCAGCCCCAGCATTTT.

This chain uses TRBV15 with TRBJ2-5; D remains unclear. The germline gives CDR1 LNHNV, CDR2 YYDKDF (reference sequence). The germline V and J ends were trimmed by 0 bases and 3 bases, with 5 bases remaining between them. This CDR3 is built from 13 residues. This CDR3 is CATSRDPKETQYF. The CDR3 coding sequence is TGTGCCACCAGCAGAGATCCAAAAGAGACCCAGTACTTC.

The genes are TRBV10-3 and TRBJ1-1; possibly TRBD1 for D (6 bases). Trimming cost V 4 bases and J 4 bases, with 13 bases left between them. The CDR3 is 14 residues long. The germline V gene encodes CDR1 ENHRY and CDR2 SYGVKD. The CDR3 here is CAISARGAGTEAFF. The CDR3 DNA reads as TGTGCCATCAGTGCCCGGGGGGCAGGCACTGAAGCTTTCTTT.

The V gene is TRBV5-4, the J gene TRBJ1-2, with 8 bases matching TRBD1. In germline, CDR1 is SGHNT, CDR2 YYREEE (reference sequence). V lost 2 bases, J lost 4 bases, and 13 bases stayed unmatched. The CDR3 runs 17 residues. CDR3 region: CASSFGDRRMDLYGYTF. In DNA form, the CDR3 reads TGTGCCAGCAGCTTTGGGGACAGGAGAATGGACCTCTATGGCTACACCTTC.

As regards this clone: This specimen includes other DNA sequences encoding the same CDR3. DNA of the CDR3: TGCGCCAGCAGCAGGGGCCATGCAACTAATGAAAAACTGTTTTTT. It yields the protein CASSRGHATNEKLFF. The chain uses TRBV5-1 and TRBJ1-4; tentative D call: TRBD1 (5 bases). Deletions cut 4 bases from V and 0 bases from J, with 10 bases between. The CDR3 runs to 15 residues. Germline V lookup: CDR1 SGHRS, CDR2 YFSETQ.

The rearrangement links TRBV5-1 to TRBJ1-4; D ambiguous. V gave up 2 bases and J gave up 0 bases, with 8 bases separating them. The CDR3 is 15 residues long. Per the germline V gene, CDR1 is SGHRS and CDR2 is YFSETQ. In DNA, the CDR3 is TGCGCCAGCAGCTTACAGAAAGCAACTAATGAAAAACTGTTTTTT. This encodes CASSLQKATNEKLFF.

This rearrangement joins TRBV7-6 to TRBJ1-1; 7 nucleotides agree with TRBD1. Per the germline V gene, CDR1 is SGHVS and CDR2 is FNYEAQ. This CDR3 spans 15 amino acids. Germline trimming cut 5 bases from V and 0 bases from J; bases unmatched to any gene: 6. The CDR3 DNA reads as TGTGCCAGCAGCCCAGTCAGGGGGATGAACACTGAAGCTTTCTTT. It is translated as CASSPVRGMNTEAFF.

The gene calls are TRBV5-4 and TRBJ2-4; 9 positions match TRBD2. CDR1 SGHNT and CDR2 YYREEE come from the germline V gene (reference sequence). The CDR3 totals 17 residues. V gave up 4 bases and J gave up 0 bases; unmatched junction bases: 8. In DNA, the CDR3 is TGTGCCAGCAGCAATGCGGGGGGGTCCCTAGCCAAAAACATTCAGTACTTC. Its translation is CASSNAGGSLAKNIQYF.

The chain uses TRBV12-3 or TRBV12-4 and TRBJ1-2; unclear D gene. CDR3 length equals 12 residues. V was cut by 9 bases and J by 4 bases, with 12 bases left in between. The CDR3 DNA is TGTGCCAGTGTCGGGTTGTCCTATGGCTACACCTTC. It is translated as CASVGLSYGYTF.

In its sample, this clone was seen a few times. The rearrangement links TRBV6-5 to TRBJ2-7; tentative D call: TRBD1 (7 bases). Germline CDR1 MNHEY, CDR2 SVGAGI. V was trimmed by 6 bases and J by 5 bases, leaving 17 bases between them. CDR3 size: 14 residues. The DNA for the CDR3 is TGTGCCAGCAGCCCAGGGGGGTGGGAAAACGAGCAGTACTTC. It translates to CASSPGGWENEQYF.

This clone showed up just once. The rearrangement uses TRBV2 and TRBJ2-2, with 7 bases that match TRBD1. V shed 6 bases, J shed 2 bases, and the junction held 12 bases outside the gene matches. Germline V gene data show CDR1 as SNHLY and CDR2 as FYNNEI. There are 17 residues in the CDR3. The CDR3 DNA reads TGTGCCAGCAGGACCACCCTCGGGGACAGAAACACCGGGGAGCTGTTTTTT. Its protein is CASRTTLGDRNTGELFF.

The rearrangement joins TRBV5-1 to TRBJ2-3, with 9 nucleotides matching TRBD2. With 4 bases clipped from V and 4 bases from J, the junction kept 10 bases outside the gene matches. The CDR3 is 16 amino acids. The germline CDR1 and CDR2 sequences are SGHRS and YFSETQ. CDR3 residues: CASSLTGGRAADTQYF. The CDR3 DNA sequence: TGCGCCAGCAGCCTCACTGGCGGGAGGGCCGCAGATACGCAGTATTTT.

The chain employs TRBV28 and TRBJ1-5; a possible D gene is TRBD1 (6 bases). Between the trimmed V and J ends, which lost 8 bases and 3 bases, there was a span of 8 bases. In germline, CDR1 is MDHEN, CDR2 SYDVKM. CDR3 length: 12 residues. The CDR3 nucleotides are TGTGCCAGCCGACAGGTCAATCAGCCCCAGCATTTT. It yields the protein CASRQVNQPQHF.

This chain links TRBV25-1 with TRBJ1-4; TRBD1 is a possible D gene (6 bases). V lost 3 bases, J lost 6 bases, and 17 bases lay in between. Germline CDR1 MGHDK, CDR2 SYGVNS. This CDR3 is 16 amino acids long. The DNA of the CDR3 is TGTGCCAGCAGTGATCCTTCTAGGGGGGGGGATGAAAAACTGTTTTTT. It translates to CASSDPSRGGDEKLFF.

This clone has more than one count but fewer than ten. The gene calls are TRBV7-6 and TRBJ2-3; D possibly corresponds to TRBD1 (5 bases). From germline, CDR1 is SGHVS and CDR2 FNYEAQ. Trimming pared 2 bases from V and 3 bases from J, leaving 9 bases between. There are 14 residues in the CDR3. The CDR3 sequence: CASSLWAGTDTQYF. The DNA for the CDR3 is TGTGCCAGCAGCTTATGGGCAGGGACAGATACGCAGTATTTT.

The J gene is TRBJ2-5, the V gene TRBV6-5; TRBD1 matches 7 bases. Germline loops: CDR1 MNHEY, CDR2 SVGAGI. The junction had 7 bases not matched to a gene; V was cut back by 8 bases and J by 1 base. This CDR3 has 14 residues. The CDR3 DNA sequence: TGTGCCAGCGATCGCGACAGGGCCCAAGAGACCCAGTACTTC. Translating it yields CASDRDRAQETQYF.

CDR3 amino acids: CASSIQGVKYNEQFF. In DNA, the CDR3 is TGTGCCAGCAGTATACAGGGTGTAAAATACAATGAGCAGTTCTTC. The rearrangement joins TRBV7-8 to TRBJ2-1; D is possibly TRBD1 (6 bases). The CDR3 extends over 15 amino acids. V lost 6 bases and J lost 4, with 16 bases in between. Germline-derived CDR1 and CDR2 are SGHVS and FQNEAQ. The variable domain in full, with the rest retrieved from reference TRBV7-8 and TRBJ2-1, is GAGVSQSPRYKVAKRGQDVALRCDPISGHVSLFWYQQALGQGPEFLTYFQNEAQLDKSGLPSDRFFAERPEGSVSTLKIQRTQQEDSAVYLCASSIQGVKYNEQFFGPGTRLTVL.

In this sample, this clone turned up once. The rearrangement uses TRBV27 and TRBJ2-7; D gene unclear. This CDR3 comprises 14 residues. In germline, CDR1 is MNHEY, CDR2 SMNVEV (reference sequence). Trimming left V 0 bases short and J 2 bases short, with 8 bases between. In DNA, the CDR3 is TGTGCCAGCAGTTTATCAGAGCAAACCTACGAGCAGTACTTC. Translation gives CASSLSEQTYEQYF.

CDR3 protein: CASSEGGDQPQHF. The CDR3 DNA is TGTGCCAGCAGTGAAGGGGGGGACCAGCCCCAGCATTTT. The chain joins TRBV2 to TRBJ1-5; TRBD1 might be the D (5 bases). The germline V gene has CDR1 SNHLY and CDR2 FYNNEI. The CDR3 totals 13 residues. V gave up 1 base and J gave up 7 bases, with 8 bases separating them.

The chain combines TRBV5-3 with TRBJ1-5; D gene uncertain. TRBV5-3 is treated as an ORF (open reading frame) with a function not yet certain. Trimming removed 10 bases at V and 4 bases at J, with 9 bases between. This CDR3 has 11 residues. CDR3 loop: CARRKNQPQHF. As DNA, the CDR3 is TGTGCCCGCAGAAAAAATCAGCCCCAGCATTTT.

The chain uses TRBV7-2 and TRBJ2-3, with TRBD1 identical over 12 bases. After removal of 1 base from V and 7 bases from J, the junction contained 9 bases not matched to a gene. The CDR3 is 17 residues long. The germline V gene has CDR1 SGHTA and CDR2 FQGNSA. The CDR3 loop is CASSLEGGTGGAYTQYF. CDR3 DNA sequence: TGTGCCAGCAGCTTAGAGGGGGGGACAGGGGGCGCATATACGCAGTATTTT. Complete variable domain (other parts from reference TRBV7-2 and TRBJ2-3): GAGVSQSPSNKVTEKGKDVELRCDPISGHTALYWYRQSLGQGLEFLIYFQGNSAPDKSGLPSDRFSAERTGGSVSTLTIQRTQQEDSAVYLCASSLEGGTGGAYTQYFGPGTRLTVL.

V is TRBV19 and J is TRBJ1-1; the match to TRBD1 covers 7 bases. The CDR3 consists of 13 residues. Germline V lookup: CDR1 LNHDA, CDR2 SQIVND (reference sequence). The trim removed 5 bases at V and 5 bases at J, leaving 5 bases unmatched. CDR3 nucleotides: TGTGCCAGTAGTTCGACAGGGAGAACTGAAGCTTTCTTT. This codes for CASSSTGRTEAFF. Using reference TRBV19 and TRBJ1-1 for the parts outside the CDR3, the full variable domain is DGGITQSPKYLFRKEGQNVTLSCEQNLNHDAMYWYRQDPGQGLRLIYYSQIVNDFQKGDIAEGYSVSREKKESFPLTVTSAQKNPTAFYLCASSSTGRTEAFFGQGTRLTVV.

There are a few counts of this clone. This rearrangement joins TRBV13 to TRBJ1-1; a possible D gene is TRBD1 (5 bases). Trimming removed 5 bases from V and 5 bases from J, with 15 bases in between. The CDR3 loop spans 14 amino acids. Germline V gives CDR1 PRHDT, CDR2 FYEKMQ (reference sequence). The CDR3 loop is CASSRVGGKTEAFF. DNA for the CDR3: TGTGCCAGCAGCCGGGTCGGGGGGAAAACTGAAGCTTTCTTT.